The sequence of this T cell receptor beta chain was determined in a study of shared clonotypes between healthy human individuals. Study background: Donor ages ranged 18 to 49 years: a couple of women, a few men. Study-wide results and limits: Memory subsets had estimated richness that was generally smaller than that of naive subsets.

As to this clone: Its antigen is not identified.

Trimming left V 4 bases short and J 6 bases short, with 19 bases between. The germline V gene encodes CDR1 SEHNR and CDR2 FQNEAQ (reference sequence). This CDR3 is built from 16 residues. Original methodology: Junction-only sequences without quality scores were provided by ImmunoSEQ, so filtering was different. Some clones are missing from TCRdb's copy, which holds only in-frame ones; the method was immunoSEQ multiplex PCR. D and trimming come from the DNA, and the V and J calls and clone size come from that table. Of 950,000 to 1,200,000 clones in the sample, approximately 75% were seen once. This chain connects TRBV7-9 to TRBJ2-1; tentatively, D is TRBD2 (6 bases). This TCR was recovered from a man younger than 35 in good health. Some clones in this sample may be carry-over from other donors' samples. The sample comprised memory CD4+ T cells from PBMCs. Subset defined: CD45RA-negative fraction. CDR3: CASSSETLFGGNEQFF. CDR3 DNA: TGTGCCAGCAGCTCCGAGACACTCTTCGGGGGCAATGAGCAGTTCTTC.